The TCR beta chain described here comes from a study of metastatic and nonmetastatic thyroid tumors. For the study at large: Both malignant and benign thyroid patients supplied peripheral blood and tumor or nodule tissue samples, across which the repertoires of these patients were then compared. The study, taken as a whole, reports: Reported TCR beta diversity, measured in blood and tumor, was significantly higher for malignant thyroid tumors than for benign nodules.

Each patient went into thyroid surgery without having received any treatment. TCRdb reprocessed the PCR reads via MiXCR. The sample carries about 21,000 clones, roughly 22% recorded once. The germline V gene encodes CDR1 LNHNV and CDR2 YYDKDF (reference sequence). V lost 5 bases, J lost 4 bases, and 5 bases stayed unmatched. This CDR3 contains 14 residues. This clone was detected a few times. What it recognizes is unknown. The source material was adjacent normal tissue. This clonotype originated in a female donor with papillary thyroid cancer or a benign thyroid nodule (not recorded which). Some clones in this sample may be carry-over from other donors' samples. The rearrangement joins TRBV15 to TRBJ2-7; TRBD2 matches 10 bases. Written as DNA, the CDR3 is TGTGCCACCAGCCCCGGGACTAGCGCGTACGAGCAGTACTTC. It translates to CATSPGTSAYEQYF.